The T cell receptor (beta chain) described here comes from a study of T cell responses to AZD1222 COVID-19 vaccine. Study observations and caveats: Spike-specific TCR depth and breadth grew after two AZD1222 doses. At baseline, seropositivity was found in only six or seven AZD1222 recipients. White British ancestry dominated among donors, who included more females, and clonal diversity was possibly underestimated.

Libraries were prepared by immunoSEQ multiplex PCR; TCRdb keeps only in-frame clonotypes and omits some of them. The sample has some 180,000 clones; 90% to 95% are singletons. This clone was picked up one time. Its specificity is unknown. The germline V gene has CDR1 SQVTM and CDR2 ANQGSEA. The CDR3 is 13 amino acids. V gave up 4 bases and J gave up 5 bases; unmatched junction bases: 3. This sequence originates from an adult who received the AZD1222 COVID-19 vaccine. The gene calls are TRBV29-1 and TRBJ1-4; 8 bases line up with TRBD1. The specimen comprised peripheral blood, sampled 28 days after the second AZD1222 dose. This CDR3 reads CSVGQGRNEKLFF. The CDR3 DNA follows: TGCAGCGTTGGACAGGGGAGAAATGAAAAACTGTTTTTT.